This T cell receptor beta chain was sequenced in a study of cytomegalovirus exposure and HLA in healthy donors. For this clone: The antigen remains unidentified.

Study results and limitations: TCR beta V- and J-gene trimming was later associated with a missense DCLRE1C variant. A later look showed TCR association rates differing by HLA locus, highest for DRB1 and lowest for HLA-C. HLA restriction was apparent for most CMV-associated TCR beta chains in a later analysis.

Amplification used 60 Vbeta primers and 13 Jbeta primers. Profiled with immunoSEQ multiplex PCR; TCRdb holds only in-frame clones, not every one. The profile covers about 150,000 clones, with approximately 78% appearing a single time and around 3.1% taken by the ten largest. CDR1 MNHNS and CDR2 SASEGT come from the germline V gene. Trimming removed 9 bases at V and 9 bases at J, with 15 bases between. The CDR3 has 13 amino acids. The sequenced sample was PBMCs. This chain joins TRBV6-1 and TRBJ1-6; TRBD1 might be the D (6 bases). This receptor was obtained from a woman between 40 and 50 years old in good health and CMV-seronegative. The CDR3 DNA reads as TGTGCCAGTAGGCGGGGGCAGACTTCACCCCTCCACTTT. Translated, it gives CASRRGQTSPLHF.